The 20 T cell receptor beta chains reported below all come from one sample, sequenced in a study of synovial regulatory T cells in juvenile arthritis. Repertoires were generated with immunoSEQ multiplex PCR, while TCRdb's copy carries only in-frame clones and drops some. The sample's table shows over 9,000 clones. Sequenced input: Treg cells from blood. Specified subset: remaining (HLA-DR-negative) circulating blood Treg cells. The receptors originated from a donor younger than 30 with juvenile idiopathic arthritis.

The chain carries TRBV2 and TRBJ2-2; the TCRdb call, TRBD2, lacks DNA for checking. This CDR3 has 14 amino acids. No DNA is recorded. The germline V gene has CDR1 SNHLY and CDR2 FYNNEI. This chain's CDR3 is CASRGLVNTGELFF. Filled out from reference TRBV2 and TRBJ2-2, the complete variable domain reads EPEVTQTPSHQVTQMGQEVILRCVPISNHLYFYWYRQILGQKVEFLVSFYNNEISEKSEIFDDQFSVERPDGSNFTLKIRSTKLEDSAMYFCASRGLVNTGELFFGEGSRLTVL.

The V call is TRBV5-4, the J call TRBJ1-2; TCRdb names TRBD1, which stays unverified in the absence of DNA. The germline V gene has CDR1 SGHNT and CDR2 YYREEE (reference sequence). The CDR3 runs to 17 residues. No DNA is listed. The CDR3 loop reads CASSPTGTGGLDYGYTF.

The chain is built from TRBV7-2 and TRBJ2-5; the TCRdb D gene call, TRBD2, has no DNA to confirm it. Germline CDR1 reads SGHTA; CDR2 reads FQGNSA. The CDR3 runs 14 residues. No nucleotide data were recorded. CDR3 amino acids: CASSLGGGKETQYF.

The V gene is TRBV7-7, the J gene TRBJ2-1; TCRdb indicates TRBD1, and absent DNA this call remains unverified. This CDR3 contains 13 residues. DNA for this receptor is not on file. CDR1 and CDR2 from the germline V gene are SSHAT and FNYEAQ (reference sequence). The CDR3 spells CASSRDRDNEQFF. The whole variable domain, remainder taken from reference TRBV7-7 and TRBJ2-1, is GAGVSQSPRYKVTKRGQDVTLRCDPISSHATLYWYQQALGQGPEFLTYFNYEAQPDKSGLPSDRFSAERPEGSISTLTIQRTEQRDSAMYRCASSRDRDNEQFFGPGTRLTVL.

J is TRBJ1-1 and V is TRBV6-1; lacking DNA, the TRBD1 call made by TCRdb goes unchecked. Germline values: CDR1 MNHNS, CDR2 SASEGT. CDR3 length: 15 residues. The protein alone is recorded here. This CDR3 is CASSEGQGWSTEAFF.

This chain connects TRBV9 to TRBJ1-2; TCRdb's assignment of TRBD1 cannot be checked, as there is no DNA. From germline, CDR1 is SGDLS and CDR2 YYNGEE. This CDR3 is built from 14 residues. No DNA was logged. CDR3 residues: CASSPGQAQRGYTF.

V is TRBV11-2 and J is TRBJ2-7; TCRdb outputs TRBD2, but without DNA this stays unchecked. Germline loops: CDR1 SGHAT, CDR2 FQNNGV. The CDR3 length is 13 residues. No DNA sequence was recorded. CDR3 protein: CASSLERTYEQYF.

This sequence joins TRBV5-3 and TRBJ2-1; the D call of TRBD2 rests on TCRdb alone, since no DNA is present to check it. TRBV5-3 qualifies as an ORF whose function is uncertain. The CDR3 has 17 amino acids. There is no recorded DNA. CDR3 loop: CARSHSGRTQNNNEQFF.

V and J are TRBV29-1 and TRBJ1-5. The CDR3 length is 13 residues. The DNA is not on file. Germline V CDR1 and CDR2: SQVTM, ANQGSEA. The CDR3 loop reads CSVAWGANQPQHF.

The rearrangement links TRBV27 to TRBJ2-3; without DNA, the TCRdb call of TRBD2 cannot be checked. CDR3 length equals 14 residues. No DNA accompanies this entry. Germline V gene data show CDR1 as MNHEY and CDR2 as SMNVEV (reference sequence). This chain's CDR3 is CASSLARQANTQYF.

The V gene is TRBV6-5, the J gene TRBJ1-1. The CDR3 length is 14 residues. This entry has no DNA. The germline V gene encodes CDR1 MNHEY and CDR2 SVGAGI. The CDR3: CASRFKSLNTEAFF.

This CDR3 is CSVEEAEYTLNTQYF. The rearrangement joins TRBV29-1 to TRBJ2-3; lacking DNA, the TRBD2 call made by TCRdb goes unchecked. The CDR3 has 15 amino acids. No DNA accompanies this entry. Looked up from germline, CDR1 is SQVTM and CDR2 is ANQGSEA.

The chain couples TRBV6-5 to TRBJ2-7; TCRdb picks TRBD1, but there is no DNA to check that call. This CDR3 comprises 14 residues. No DNA has been recorded. The germline gives CDR1 MNHEY, CDR2 SVGAGI. This CDR3 is CASSHRQESYEQYF.

The V and J genes are TRBV19 and TRBJ1-2; the TCRdb D gene call, TRBD1, has no DNA to confirm it. CDR3 length: 11 residues. The DNA sequence is not available. CDR1 is LNHDA and CDR2 is SQIVND in the germline V gene (reference sequence). The CDR3 protein is CASTGGAGYTF.

The rearrangement joins TRBV18 to TRBJ2-7. Per germline, CDR1 KGHSH and CDR2 LQKENI. The CDR3 is made up of 12 amino acids. The protein alone is recorded here. CDR3 in amino acids: CASSPGPYEQYF.

The chain combines TRBV7-9 with TRBJ1-1; TCRdb names TRBD1, which stays unverified in the absence of DNA. Germline CDR1 SEHNR, CDR2 FQNEAQ (reference sequence). This CDR3 contains 14 residues. No DNA is listed. The CDR3 protein is CASSPLTGETEAFF.

J is TRBJ2-3 and V is TRBV7-2; with no DNA, the TCRdb D assignment of TRBD2 cannot be verified. This CDR3 has 15 residues. There is no recorded DNA. CDR1 is SGHTA, CDR2 FQGNSA, per germline. The CDR3 region is CASSQLAGGPDTQYF.

This clone ranks as medium-sized in terms of frequency. The V gene is TRBV7-2, the J gene TRBJ1-5; TCRdb's assignment of TRBD1 cannot be checked, as there is no DNA. CDR3 length: 14 amino acids. The DNA sequence is not available. CDR1 and CDR2 (germline): SGHTA, FQGNSA. The CDR3 loop is CASSLQGLGQPQHF.

The gene calls are TRBV15 and TRBJ2-1; the TCRdb call, TRBD2, lacks DNA for checking. Germline V lookup: CDR1 LNHNV, CDR2 YYDKDF (reference sequence). This CDR3 contains 16 residues. No DNA sequence is on record. The CDR3 region is CATSRDRTTLDNEQFF.

The chain couples TRBV5-1 to TRBJ2-1; the D call of TRBD2 rests on TCRdb alone, since no DNA is present to check it. CDR3 size: 16 residues. The nucleotide record is missing. The germline V gene has CDR1 SGHRS and CDR2 YFSETQ. CDR3 loop: CASSLAPSGFYNEQFF.